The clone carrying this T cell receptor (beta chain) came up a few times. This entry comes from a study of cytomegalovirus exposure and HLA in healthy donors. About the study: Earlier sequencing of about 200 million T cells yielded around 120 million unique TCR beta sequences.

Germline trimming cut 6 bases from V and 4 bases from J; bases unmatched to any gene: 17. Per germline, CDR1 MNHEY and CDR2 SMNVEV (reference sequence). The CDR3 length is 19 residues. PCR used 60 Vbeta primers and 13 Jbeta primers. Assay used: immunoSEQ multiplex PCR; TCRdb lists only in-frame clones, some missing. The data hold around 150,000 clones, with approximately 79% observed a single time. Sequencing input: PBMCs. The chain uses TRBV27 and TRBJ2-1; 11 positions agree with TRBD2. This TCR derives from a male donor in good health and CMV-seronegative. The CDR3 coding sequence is TGTGCCAGCAGGACAACCTATGAAGGACTAGCGGGTGTTTACAATGAGCAGTTCTTC. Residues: CASRTTYEGLAGVYNEQFF.